Below are 20 T cell receptor beta chains sequenced from a single sample in a study of T cell responses to AZD1222 COVID-19 vaccine. The assay was immunoSEQ multiplex PCR, and TCRdb's table has in-frame clones only and misses some. The sample contains about 49,000 clones, 60% to 85% of which appear only once. The source material was peripheral blood, sampled on day 0 of AZD1222 vaccination. Receptor source: an adult in good health.

V and J are TRBV30 and TRBJ2-3, with 9 bases aligning to TRBD2. The V gene's germline CDR1 is GTSNPN and CDR2 SVGIG (reference sequence). The CDR3 covers 14 residues. With 2 bases clipped from V and 4 bases from J, the junction kept 4 bases outside the gene matches. Here the CDR3 DNA reads TGTGCCTGGAGTTTAGCGGGAGCGCCAGATACGCAGTATTTT. Amino acids: CAWSLAGAPDTQYF. Using reference TRBV30 and TRBJ2-3 for the parts outside the CDR3, the full variable domain is SQTIHQWPATLVQPVGSPLSLECTVEGTSNPNLYWYRQAAGRGLQLLFYSVGIGQISSEVPQNLSASRPQDRQFILSSKKLLLSDSGFYLCAWSLAGAPDTQYFGPGTRLTVL.

This chain connects TRBV28 to TRBJ1-2; D gene unclear. With 5 bases removed from V and 1 base from J, the gap between germline ends came to 17 bases. Germline V lookup: CDR1 MDHEN, CDR2 SYDVKM. CDR3 length: 16 amino acids. This CDR3 reads CASSTGTEAINYGYTF. For the CDR3, the DNA is TGTGCCAGCAGTACGGGAACAGAGGCGATTAACTATGGCTACACCTTC.

The rearrangement links TRBV19 to TRBJ2-1; TRBD1 matches at 10 bases. From germline, CDR1 is LNHDA and CDR2 SQIVND (reference sequence). V lost 3 bases to trimming and J lost 4 bases; unmatched junction nucleotides: 6. The CDR3 runs 16 residues. CDR3 coding DNA: TGTGCCAGTAGTATGGAGGGACAGGGGCTTTACAATGAGCAGTTCTTC. Translating gives CASSMEGQGLYNEQFF. Combining the CDR3 with reference TRBV19 and TRBJ2-1 gives the whole variable domain DGGITQSPKYLFRKEGQNVTLSCEQNLNHDAMYWYRQDPGQGLRLIYYSQIVNDFQKGDIAEGYSVSREKKESFPLTVTSAQKNPTAFYLCASSMEGQGLYNEQFFGPGTRLTVL.

The chain carries TRBV5-1 and TRBJ2-1, with no clear D. Germline assignment: CDR1 SGHRS and CDR2 YFSETQ. Trimming took 1 base from V and 0 from J, leaving 5 bases between them. This CDR3 spans 14 amino acids. The CDR3 loop is CASSLMPSYNEQFF. CDR3 DNA: TGCGCCAGCAGCTTGATGCCCTCCTACAATGAGCAGTTCTTC.

This chain uses TRBV24-1 with TRBJ1-5; D is perhaps TRBD1 (5 bases). Trimming shortened V by 5 bases and J by 7 bases, and 11 bases separated the two germline ends. Germline CDR1 reads KGHDR; CDR2 reads SFDVKD. The CDR3 is 13 residues long. CDR3: CATSVREGQPQHF. As DNA, the CDR3 is TGTGCCACCAGTGTCAGGGAGGGGCAGCCCCAGCATTTT.

The rearrangement uses TRBV20-1 and TRBJ1-1, with D perhaps TRBD1 (6 bases). The CDR3 is 13 residues long. Trimming stripped 3 bases from V and 5 bases from J, with 13 bases between. The germline gives CDR1 DFQATT, CDR2 SNEGSKA (reference sequence). CDR3 nucleotides: TGCAGTGCTAGTGCAGGGGAATGGACTGAAGCTTTCTTT. It yields the protein CSASAGEWTEAFF.

The chain couples TRBV11-2 to TRBJ2-2; unclear D gene. Germline CDR1 SGHAT, CDR2 FQNNGV. The CDR3 runs to 13 residues. Trimming removed 4 bases at V and 6 bases at J, with 9 bases between. CDR3 protein: CASSSSTPGELFF. Here the CDR3 DNA reads TGTGCCAGCAGCTCCTCGACTCCCGGGGAGCTGTTTTTT.

The J gene is TRBJ1-2, the V gene TRBV5-4; D ambiguous. CDR1 and CDR2 from the germline V gene are SGHNT and YYREEE (reference sequence). The CDR3 length is 13 residues. Trimming shortened V by 4 bases and J by 3 bases, and 10 bases separated the two germline ends. The CDR3, as DNA: TGTGCCAGCAGCCCCAGCGGGGACTATGGCTACACCTTC. Translation: CASSPSGDYGYTF.

This clone has just one count. The chain is built from TRBV24-1 and TRBJ2-5; possibly TRBD1 for D (6 bases). Germline CDR1 KGHDR, CDR2 SFDVKD. V shed 12 bases and J shed 0 bases, with 16 bases lying between them. The CDR3 is 14 residues long. The DNA for the CDR3 is TGTGCCTCACCGGGACACCCGTACCAAGAGACCCAGTACTTC. Translation gives CASPGHPYQETQYF.

V gene TRBV7-9 combines with J gene TRBJ1-6; no clear D gene. The CDR3 sequence is 16 residues long. Germline CDR1 and CDR2: SEHNR and FQNEAQ (reference sequence). V was shortened by 7 bases and J by 7 bases, with 20 bases between the two germline ends. CDR3: CASTPSGGIWNSPLHF. CDR3 sequence (DNA): TGTGCCAGCACCCCCTCGGGTGGCATATGGAATTCACCCCTCCACTTT.

This clone has more than one count but fewer than ten. This chain links TRBV7-2 with TRBJ2-7, with TRBD2 matching over 10 bases. The CDR3 runs 15 residues. J gave up 3 bases and V 5 bases, and 7 bases lay outside the gene matches. From germline, CDR1 is SGHTA and CDR2 FQGNSA. The CDR3 region is CASSPQASGSYEQYF. The CDR3 DNA sequence: TGTGCCAGCAGCCCCCAGGCTAGCGGGAGCTACGAGCAGTACTTC.

This clone has more than one count but fewer than ten. J is TRBJ2-5 and V is TRBV13, with 11 bases that match TRBD2. Germline CDR1 is PRHDT and CDR2 is FYEKMQ (reference sequence). The CDR3 runs to 18 residues. The V and J ends lost 5 bases and 5 bases, in that order; junction bases with no gene match: 16. CDR3: CASSPPLAGGPASETQYF. The CDR3 region has the DNA TGTGCCAGCAGCCCACCCCTAGCGGGGGGACCAGCAAGCGAGACCCAGTACTTC.

J is TRBJ2-4 and V is TRBV7-9, with D possibly TRBD2 on 6 matching bases. This CDR3 has 13 residues. CDR1 and CDR2 from the germline V gene are SEHNR and FQNEAQ (reference sequence). V was cut by 5 bases and J by 6 bases, with 11 bases left in between. CDR3 in amino acids: CASSRDSTNIQYF. The CDR3 DNA reads TGTGCCAGCAGCAGGGACTCCACAAACATTCAGTACTTC.

The rearrangement uses TRBV11-2 and TRBJ2-7, with 8 bases lining up with TRBD2. The junction had 10 bases not matched to a gene; V was cut back by 6 bases and J by 3 bases. The CDR3 covers 15 residues. Germline V gene data show CDR1 as SGHAT and CDR2 as FQNNGV. This CDR3 is CASSLERGRNYEQYF. CDR3 coding DNA: TGTGCCAGCAGTCTAGAGCGCGGGAGGAACTACGAGCAGTACTTC.

V gene TRBV28 combines with J gene TRBJ1-2, with D perhaps TRBD1 (6 bases). V lost 6 bases to trimming and J lost 4 bases, with 15 bases between them. Germline CDR1 MDHEN, CDR2 SYDVKM. This CDR3 has 14 residues. DNA of the CDR3: TGTGCCAGCAGCCCGGGGGCAATCATCTATGGCTACACCTTC. This gives the protein CASSPGAIIYGYTF.

Here the CDR3 reads CASSFGDNTEAFF. CDR3 DNA: TGTGCCAGCAGCTTTGGGGATAACACTGAAGCTTTCTTT. V is TRBV5-6 and J is TRBJ1-1; no firm D call. The CDR3 is 13 residues long. Germline V CDR1 and CDR2: SGHDT, YYEEEE. Trimming stripped 2 bases from V and 2 bases from J, with 7 bases between.

This clone appeared a few times. This rearrangement joins TRBV18 to TRBJ1-4; 9 bases align to TRBD1. V shed 2 bases and J 8 bases; nucleotides not matched to a gene: 6. This CDR3 region has 15 residues. The germline V gene encodes CDR1 KGHSH and CDR2 LQKENI. The CDR3 bases are TGTGCCAGCTCACCAATGGGACAGGGAAACGAAAAACTGTTTTTT. Encoded protein: CASSPMGQGNEKLFF.

The gene calls are TRBV5-4 and TRBJ2-3; D tentatively fits TRBD1 or TRBD2 (6 bases each). Trimming cost V 5 bases and J 3 bases, with 13 bases left between them. In germline, CDR1 is SGHNT, CDR2 YYREEE (reference sequence). CDR3 length: 14 residues. The CDR3, as DNA: TGTGCCAGCAGTTCTGGGGGGACAACAGATACGCAGTATTTT. The encoded protein is CASSSGGTTDTQYF.

The chain is built from TRBV11-2 and TRBJ2-2, with D perhaps matching TRBD2 (5 bases). Germline V gives CDR1 SGHAT, CDR2 FQNNGV. V lost 3 bases and J lost 7, with 12 bases in between. The CDR3 contains 14 residues. In nucleotides, the CDR3 is TGTGCCAGCAGCTTGTCGACTATTGGCGGGGAGCTGTTTTTT. Its protein is CASSLSTIGGELFF.

This clone appeared a single time. The gene calls are TRBV4-1 and TRBJ1-2; D gene unclear. Trimming left V 0 bases short and J 0 bases short, with 11 bases between. Germline values: CDR1 MGHRA, CDR2 YSYEKL. The CDR3 sequence is 16 residues long. The CDR3 DNA reads TGCGCCAGCAGCCAAGATCAACACTCCCCTAACTATGGCTACACCTTC. Translating it yields CASSQDQHSPNYGYTF.